This T cell receptor (beta chain) was found in a study of T-cell memory formation after mild COVID-19. About the research overall: Each donor largely had its own TCR clusters. Notes on the study in general: The CD4+ clones that contracted clustered mainly within CM and EM, and the CD8+ clones concentrated in EMRA. A subset of responding clones appeared in pre-infection memory, suggesting cross-reactive memory joined. Second-wave clones that peaked on day 37 lacked confirmed SARS-CoV-2 specificity.

The CDR3 length is 16 residues. The germline V and J ends were trimmed by 8 bases and 4 bases, with 21 bases remaining between them. Germline V gene sequence: CDR1 LGHNA, CDR2 YSLEER. In its sample, this clonotype was seen many times. Its antigen remains unknown. TCRdb used MiXCR to reprocess the 5' RACE reads, holding one entry per CDR3 protein. The top ten clones hold less than 4% of a sample with some 210,000 distinct CDR3 sequences, over 9.5% of them seen once. The TCR comes from a man aged 18 to 29 who had mild COVID-19 (a few samples of this study predate the infection). Cell type and time point are not known. The sample consisted of PBMCs or a T cell subset sorted from them (not recorded which). The chain recombines TRBV4-3 with TRBJ2-1; D perhaps matches TRBD1 (5 bases). The CDR3 DNA is TGCGCCAGCGGAGTACAGGTGGGTTTGGGATACAATGAGCAGTTCTTC. It yields the protein CASGVQVGLGYNEQFF.